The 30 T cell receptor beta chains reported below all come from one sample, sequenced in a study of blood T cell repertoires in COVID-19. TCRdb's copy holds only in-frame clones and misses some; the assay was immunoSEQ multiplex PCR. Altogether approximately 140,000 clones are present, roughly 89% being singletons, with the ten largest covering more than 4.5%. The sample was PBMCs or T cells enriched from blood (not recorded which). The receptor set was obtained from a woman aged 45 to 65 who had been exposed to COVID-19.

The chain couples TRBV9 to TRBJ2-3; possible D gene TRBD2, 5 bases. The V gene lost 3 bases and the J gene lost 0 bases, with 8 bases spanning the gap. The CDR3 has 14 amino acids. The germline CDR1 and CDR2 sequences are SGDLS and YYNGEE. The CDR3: CASSAGKSTDTQYF. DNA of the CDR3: TGTGCCAGCAGCGCCGGGAAAAGCACAGATACGCAGTATTTT.

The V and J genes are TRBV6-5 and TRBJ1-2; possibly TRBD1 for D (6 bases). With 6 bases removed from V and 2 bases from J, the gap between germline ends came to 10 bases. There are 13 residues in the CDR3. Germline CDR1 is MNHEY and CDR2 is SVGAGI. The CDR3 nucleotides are TGTGCCAGCAGCCTACAGGGAAACTATGGCTACACCTTC. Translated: CASSLQGNYGYTF.

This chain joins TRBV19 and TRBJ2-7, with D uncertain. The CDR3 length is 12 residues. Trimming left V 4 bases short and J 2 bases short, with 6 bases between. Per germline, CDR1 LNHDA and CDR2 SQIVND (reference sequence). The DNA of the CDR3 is TGTGCCAGTAGTACACAAACCTACGAGCAGTACTTC. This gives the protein CASSTQTYEQYF.

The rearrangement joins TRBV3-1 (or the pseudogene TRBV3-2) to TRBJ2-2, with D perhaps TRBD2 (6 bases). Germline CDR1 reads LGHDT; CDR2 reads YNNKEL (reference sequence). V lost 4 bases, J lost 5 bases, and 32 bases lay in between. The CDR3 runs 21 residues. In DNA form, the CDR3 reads TGTGCCAGCAGCCCCCGGGGTACGCTGGGACTCCGACTCCTGGGGACCGGGGAGCTGTTTTTT. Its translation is CASSPRGTLGLRLLGTGELFF.

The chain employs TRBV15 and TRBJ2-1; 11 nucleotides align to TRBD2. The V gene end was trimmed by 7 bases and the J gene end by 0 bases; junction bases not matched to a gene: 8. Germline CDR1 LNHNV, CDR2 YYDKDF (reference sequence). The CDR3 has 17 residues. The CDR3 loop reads CATNPGLAESSYNEQFF. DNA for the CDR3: TGTGCCACCAACCCGGGACTAGCGGAGAGCTCCTACAATGAGCAGTTCTTC.

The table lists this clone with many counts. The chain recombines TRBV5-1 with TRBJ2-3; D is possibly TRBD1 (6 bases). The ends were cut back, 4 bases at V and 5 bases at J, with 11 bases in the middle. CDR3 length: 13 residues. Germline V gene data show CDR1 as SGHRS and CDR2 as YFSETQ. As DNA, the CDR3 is TGCGCCAGCAGCAACGACAGGATAGATACGCAGTATTTT. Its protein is CASSNDRIDTQYF.

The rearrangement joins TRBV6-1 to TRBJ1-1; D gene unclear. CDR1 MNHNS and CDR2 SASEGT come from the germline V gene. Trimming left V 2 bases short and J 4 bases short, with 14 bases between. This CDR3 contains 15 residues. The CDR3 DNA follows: TGTGCCAGCAGTGAATTCGAGGTGGCGGCCACTGAAGCTTTCTTT. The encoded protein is CASSEFEVAATEAFF.

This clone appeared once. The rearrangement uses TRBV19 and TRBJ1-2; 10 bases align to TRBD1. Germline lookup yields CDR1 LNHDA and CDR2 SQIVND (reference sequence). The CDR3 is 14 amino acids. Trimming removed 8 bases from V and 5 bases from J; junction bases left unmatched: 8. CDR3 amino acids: CASGGQGRRYGYTF. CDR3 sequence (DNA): TGTGCCAGTGGGGGACAGGGGCGGAGATATGGCTACACCTTC.

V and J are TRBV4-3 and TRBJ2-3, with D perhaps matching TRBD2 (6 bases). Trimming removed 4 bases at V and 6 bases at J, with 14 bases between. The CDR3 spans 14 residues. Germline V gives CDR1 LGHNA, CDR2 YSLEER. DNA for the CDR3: TGCGCCAGCAGCCCGGACGAGCGGGCCGATACGCAGTATTTT. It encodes CASSPDERADTQYF.

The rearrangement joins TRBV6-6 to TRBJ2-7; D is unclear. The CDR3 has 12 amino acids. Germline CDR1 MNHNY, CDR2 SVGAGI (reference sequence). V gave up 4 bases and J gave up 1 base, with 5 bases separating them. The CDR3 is CASSSSSYEQYF. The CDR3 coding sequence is TGTGCCAGCAGTTCGTCGTCCTACGAGCAGTACTTC.

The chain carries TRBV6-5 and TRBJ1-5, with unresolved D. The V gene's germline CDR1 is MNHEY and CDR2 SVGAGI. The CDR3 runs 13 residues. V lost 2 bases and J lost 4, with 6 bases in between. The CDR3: CASSYGRNQPQHF. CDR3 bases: TGTGCCAGCAGTTACGGCAGGAATCAGCCCCAGCATTTT.

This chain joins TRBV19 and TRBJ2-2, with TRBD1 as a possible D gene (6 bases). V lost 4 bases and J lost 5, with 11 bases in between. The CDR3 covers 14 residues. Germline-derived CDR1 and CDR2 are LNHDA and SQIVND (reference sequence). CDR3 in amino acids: CASSRKGGTGELFF. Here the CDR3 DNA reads TGTGCCAGTAGTAGAAAAGGGGGTACCGGGGAGCTGTTTTTT.

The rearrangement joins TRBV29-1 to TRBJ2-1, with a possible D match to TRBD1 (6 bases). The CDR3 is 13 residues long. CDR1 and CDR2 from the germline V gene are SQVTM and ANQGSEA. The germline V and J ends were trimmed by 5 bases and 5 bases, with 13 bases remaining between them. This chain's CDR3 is CSVSGTSNNEQFF. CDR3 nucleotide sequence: TGCAGCGTTTCCGGGACAAGCAACAATGAGCAGTTCTTC.

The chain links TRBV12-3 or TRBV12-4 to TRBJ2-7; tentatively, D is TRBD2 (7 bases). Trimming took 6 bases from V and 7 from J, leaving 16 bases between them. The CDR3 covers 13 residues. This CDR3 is CASSGGRQGEQYF. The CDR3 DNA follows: TGTGCCAGCAGCGGGGGGCGGCAGGGTGAGCAGTACTTC.

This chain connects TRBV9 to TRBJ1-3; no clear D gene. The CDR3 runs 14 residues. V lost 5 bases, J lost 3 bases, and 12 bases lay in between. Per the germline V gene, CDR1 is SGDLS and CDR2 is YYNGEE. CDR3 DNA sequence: TGTGCCAGCAGTCGTCACTTTCTTGGAAACACCATATATTTT. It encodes CASSRHFLGNTIYF.

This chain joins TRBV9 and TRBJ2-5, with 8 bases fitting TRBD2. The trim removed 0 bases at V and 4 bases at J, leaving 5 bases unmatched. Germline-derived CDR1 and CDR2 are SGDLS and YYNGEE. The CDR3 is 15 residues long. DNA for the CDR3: TGTGCCAGCAGCGTAGGTGGACTAGCTGCAGAGACCCAGTACTTC. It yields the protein CASSVGGLAAETQYF. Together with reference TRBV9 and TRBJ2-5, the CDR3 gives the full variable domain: DSGVTQTPKHLITATGQRVTLRCSPRSGDLSVYWYQQSLDQGLQFLIQYYNGEERAKGNILERFSAQQFPDLHSELNLSSLELGDSALYFCASSVGGLAAETQYFGPGTRLLVL.

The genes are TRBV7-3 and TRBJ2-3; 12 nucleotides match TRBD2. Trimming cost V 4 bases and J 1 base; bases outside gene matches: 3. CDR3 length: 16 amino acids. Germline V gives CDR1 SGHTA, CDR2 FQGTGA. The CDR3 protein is CASSSGLAGRTDTQYF. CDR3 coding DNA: TGTGCCAGCAGCTCAGGACTAGCGGGGCGCACAGATACGCAGTATTTT.

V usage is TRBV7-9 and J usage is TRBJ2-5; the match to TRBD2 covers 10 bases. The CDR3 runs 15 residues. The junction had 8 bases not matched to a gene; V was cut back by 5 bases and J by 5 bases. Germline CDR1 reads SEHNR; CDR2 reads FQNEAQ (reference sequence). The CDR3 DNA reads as TGTGCCAGCAGCCCTCCGGGACTAGCGATGGAGACCCAGTACTTC. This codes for CASSPPGLAMETQYF.

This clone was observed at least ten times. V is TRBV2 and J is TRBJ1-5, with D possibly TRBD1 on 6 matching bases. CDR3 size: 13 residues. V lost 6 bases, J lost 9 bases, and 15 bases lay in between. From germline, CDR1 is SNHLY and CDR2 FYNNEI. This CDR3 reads CASRGRGVAPQHF. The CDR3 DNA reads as TGTGCCAGCAGGGGGAGGGGGGTCGCGCCCCAGCATTTT.

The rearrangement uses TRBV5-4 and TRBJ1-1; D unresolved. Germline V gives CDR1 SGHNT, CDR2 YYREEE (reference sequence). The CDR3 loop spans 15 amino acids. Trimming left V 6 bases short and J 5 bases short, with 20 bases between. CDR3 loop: CASTPAEQFWTEAFF. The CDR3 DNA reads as TGTGCCAGCACCCCTGCGGAGCAGTTTTGGACTGAAGCTTTCTTT.

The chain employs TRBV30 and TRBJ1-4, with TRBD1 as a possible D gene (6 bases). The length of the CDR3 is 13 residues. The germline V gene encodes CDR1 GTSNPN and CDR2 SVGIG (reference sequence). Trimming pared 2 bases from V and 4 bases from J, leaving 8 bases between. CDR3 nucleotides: TGTGCCTGGAGTACCAGGGGTAATGAAAAACTGTTTTTT. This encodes CAWSTRGNEKLFF.

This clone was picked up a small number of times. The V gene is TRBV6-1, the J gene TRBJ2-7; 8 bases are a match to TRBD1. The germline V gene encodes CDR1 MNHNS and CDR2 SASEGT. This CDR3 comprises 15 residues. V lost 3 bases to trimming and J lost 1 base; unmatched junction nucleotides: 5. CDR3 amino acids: CASSDGQGRSYEQYF. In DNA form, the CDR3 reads TGTGCCAGCAGTGACGGACAGGGACGATCCTACGAGCAGTACTTC.

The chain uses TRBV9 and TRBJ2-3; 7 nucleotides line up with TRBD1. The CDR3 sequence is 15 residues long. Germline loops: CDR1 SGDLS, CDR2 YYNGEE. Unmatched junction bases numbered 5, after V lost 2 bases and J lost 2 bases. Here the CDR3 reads CASSVTTGPTDTQYF. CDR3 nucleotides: TGTGCCAGCAGCGTTACGACAGGGCCCACAGATACGCAGTATTTT. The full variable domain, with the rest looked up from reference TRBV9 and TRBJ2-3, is DSGVTQTPKHLITATGQRVTLRCSPRSGDLSVYWYQQSLDQGLQFLIQYYNGEERAKGNILERFSAQQFPDLHSELNLSSLELGDSALYFCASSVTTGPTDTQYFGPGTRLTVL.

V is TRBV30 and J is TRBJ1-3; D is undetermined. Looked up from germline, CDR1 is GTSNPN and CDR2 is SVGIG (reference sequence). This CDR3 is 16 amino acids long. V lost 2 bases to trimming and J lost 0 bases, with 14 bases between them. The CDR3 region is CAWSPGRLSSGNTIYF. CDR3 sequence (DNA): TGTGCCTGGAGTCCCGGTCGACTCTCCTCTGGAAACACCATATATTTT.

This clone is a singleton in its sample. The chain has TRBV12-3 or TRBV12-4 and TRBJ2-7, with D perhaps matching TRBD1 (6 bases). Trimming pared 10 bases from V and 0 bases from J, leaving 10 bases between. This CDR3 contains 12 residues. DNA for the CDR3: TGTGCCACCCGACAGGACTCCTACGAGCAGTACTTC. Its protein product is CATRQDSYEQYF.

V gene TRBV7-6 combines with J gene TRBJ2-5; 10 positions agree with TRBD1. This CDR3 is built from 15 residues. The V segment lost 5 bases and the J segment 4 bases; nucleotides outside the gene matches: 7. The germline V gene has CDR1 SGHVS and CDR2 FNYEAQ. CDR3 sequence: CASSPGTGVAETQYF. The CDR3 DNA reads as TGTGCCAGCAGCCCCGGGACAGGGGTGGCAGAGACCCAGTACTTC.

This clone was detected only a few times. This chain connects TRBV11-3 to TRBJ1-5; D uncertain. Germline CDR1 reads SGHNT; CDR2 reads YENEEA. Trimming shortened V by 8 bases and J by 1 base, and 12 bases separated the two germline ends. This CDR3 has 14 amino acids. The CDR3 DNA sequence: TGTGCCAGCCCCGAAGGGAGAAGCAATCAGCCCCAGCATTTT. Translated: CASPEGRSNQPQHF.

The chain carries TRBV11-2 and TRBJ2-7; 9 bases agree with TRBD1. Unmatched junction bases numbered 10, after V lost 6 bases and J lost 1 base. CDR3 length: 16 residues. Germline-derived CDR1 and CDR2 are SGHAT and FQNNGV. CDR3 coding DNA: TGTGCCAGCAGTGTTACGGGACAGGGAGGTTCCTACGAGCAGTACTTC. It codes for CASSVTGQGGSYEQYF.

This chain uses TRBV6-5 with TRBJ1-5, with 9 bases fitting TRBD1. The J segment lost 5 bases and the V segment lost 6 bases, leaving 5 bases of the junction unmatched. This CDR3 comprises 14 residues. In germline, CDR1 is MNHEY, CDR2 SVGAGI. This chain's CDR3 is CASRKGTGYQPQHF. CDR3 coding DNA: TGTGCCAGCAGGAAGGGGACAGGGTATCAGCCCCAGCATTTT.

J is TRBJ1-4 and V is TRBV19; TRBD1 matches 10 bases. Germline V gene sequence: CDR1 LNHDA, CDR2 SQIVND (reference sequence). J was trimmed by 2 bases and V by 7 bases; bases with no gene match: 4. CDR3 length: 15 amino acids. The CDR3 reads CASKDRGATNEKLFF. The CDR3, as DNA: TGTGCCAGTAAGGACAGGGGGGCGACTAATGAAAAACTGTTTTTT.